This TCR beta chain was recovered during a study of CD8+ T cells in alopecia areata. This clone was observed a handful of times. Its antigen remains unknown. The sequencing template was cDNA reverse transcribed from extracted RNA. Method: immunoSEQ multiplex PCR; TCRdb's copy keeps in-frame clones and lacks some. This sample has some 170,000 clones; around 71% occur once, and the top ten carry more than 9.5%. Per germline, CDR1 SQVTM and CDR2 ANQGSEA. The ends were cut back, 6 bases at V and 2 bases at J, with 19 bases in the middle. The CDR3 totals 15 residues. Findings of the study overall: Among patients, TCR sharing was less clear than in mice, a difference possibly due in part to HLA diversity in the patient population. Resident alphabeta T-cell populations of normal skin are likewise subject to sequencing in scalp samples.

Lesional scalp punch biopsies and peripheral blood came from alopecia areata patients. This clonotype was obtained from a human donor with alopecia areata. The rearrangement joins TRBV29-1 to TRBJ1-2; D uncertain. This specimen was CD8+ T cells sorted from blood, taken at week 0. For the CDR3, the DNA is TGCAGCGTGCCGTCCCCCCACTCGGGAAACTATGGCTACACCTTC. Translating gives CSVPSPHSGNYGYTF.